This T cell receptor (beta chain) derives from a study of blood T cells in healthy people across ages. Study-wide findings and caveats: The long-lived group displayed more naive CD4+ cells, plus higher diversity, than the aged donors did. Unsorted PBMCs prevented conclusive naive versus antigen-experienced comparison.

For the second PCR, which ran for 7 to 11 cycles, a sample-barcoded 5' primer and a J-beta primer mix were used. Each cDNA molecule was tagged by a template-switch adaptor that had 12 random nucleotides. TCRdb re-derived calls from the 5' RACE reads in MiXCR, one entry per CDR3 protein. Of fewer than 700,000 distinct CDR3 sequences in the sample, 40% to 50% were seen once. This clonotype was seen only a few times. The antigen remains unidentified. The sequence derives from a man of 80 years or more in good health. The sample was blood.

CDR3 coding DNA: TGCGCCAGCAGCCCACAAAAGGGTGGGTATGGCTACACCTTC. Its translation: CASSPQKGGYGYTF. This chain connects TRBV4-3 to TRBJ1-2; D remains unclear. The CDR3 runs 14 residues. Germline assignment: CDR1 LGHNA and CDR2 YSLEER. The V gene lost 4 bases and the J gene lost 5 bases, with 14 bases spanning the gap.